The 10 T cell receptor beta chains given below trace back to one sample, sequenced in a study of cytomegalovirus exposure and HLA in healthy donors listed by TCRdb under 2017. The protocol used for the library was the immunoSEQ multiplex PCR assay. A mixture of 60 forward primers for TCR Vbeta segments and 13 reverse primers for TCR Jbeta segments was used in the multiplex PCR. Sourced from immuneACCESS, this table was stored by TCRdb with only in-frame sequences that have V and J called. A share of the clones is absent; for the studies checked, an unresolved V gene accounts for under half, and the remainder has no known explanation. This sample is represented by 150,000 to 200,000 clones; roughly four fifths of them were singletons. The top ten clonotypes cover around 2% of the sample. Input material: PBMCs. The source of these receptors is a woman aged 18-35 years in good health and CMV-seropositive.

This clone has a single count. The chain couples TRBV6-4 to TRBJ2-2; possible D gene TRBD1, 6 bases. This CDR3 comprises 12 residues. Trimming cost V 7 bases and J 6 bases, with 9 bases left between them. The germline V gene encodes CDR1 MRHNA and CDR2 SNTAGT. CDR3 DNA sequence: TGTGCCAGCACGGACAGCGCCGGGGAGCTGTTTTTT. It yields the protein CASTDSAGELFF.

CDR3 residues: CASSSYGQPQHF. The CDR3 DNA reads TGTGCCAGCAGCTCCTACGGGCAGCCCCAGCATTTT. The J gene is TRBJ1-5, the V gene TRBV7-8; D gene unclear. The CDR3 totals 12 residues. Trimming left V 4 bases short and J 7 bases short, with 8 bases between. CDR1 and CDR2 (germline): SGHVS, FQNEAQ. Full variable domain (rest looked up from reference TRBV7-8 and TRBJ1-5): GAGVSQSPRYKVAKRGQDVALRCDPISGHVSLFWYQQALGQGPEFLTYFQNEAQLDKSGLPSDRFFAERPEGSVSTLKIQRTQQEDSAVYLCASSSYGQPQHFGDGTRLSIL.

The chain is built from TRBV15 and TRBJ2-5, with a possible D match to TRBD1 (7 bases). CDR3 length equals 15 residues. From germline, CDR1 is LNHNV and CDR2 YYDKDF (reference sequence). V lost 1 base and J lost 2, with 11 bases in between. DNA for the CDR3: TGTGCCACCAGCAGAGGCGGGACAGCTCAAGAGACCCAGTACTTC. Protein product: CATSRGGTAQETQYF.

This chain links TRBV5-1 with TRBJ1-2; 7 bases map to TRBD1. This CDR3 is 14 amino acids long. The V gene end was trimmed by 4 bases and the J gene end by 0 bases; junction bases not matched to a gene: 3. Germline values: CDR1 SGHRS, CDR2 YFSETQ. CDR3 amino acids: CASSPGTANYGYTF. The CDR3 DNA follows: TGCGCCAGCAGCCCGGGGACAGCTAACTATGGCTACACCTTC.

The chain joins TRBV18 to TRBJ2-6; D possibly corresponds to TRBD1 (5 bases). V was cut by 4 bases and J by 2 bases, with 18 bases left in between. This CDR3 contains 18 residues. CDR1 and CDR2 from the germline V gene are KGHSH and LQKENI. The CDR3 DNA reads TGTGCCAGCTCACTTGCGGTGACCCAGGGAACTGGGGCCAACGTCCTGACTTTC. Translating it yields CASSLAVTQGTGANVLTF. Variable domain in full (rest from reference TRBV18 and TRBJ2-6): NAGVMQNPRHLVRRRGQEARLRCSPMKGHSHVYWYRQLPEEGLKFMVYLQKENIIDESGMPKERFSAEFPKEGPSILRIQQVVRGDSAAYFCASSLAVTQGTGANVLTFGAGSRLTVL.

CDR3 amino acids: CASSLPGGPSNYGYTF. For the CDR3, the DNA is TGTGCCAGCAGTTTGCCAGGGGGCCCGAGTAACTATGGCTACACCTTC. V is TRBV28 and J is TRBJ1-2; TRBD1 matches 8 bases. This CDR3 spans 16 amino acids. The trim removed 3 bases at V and 1 base at J, leaving 7 bases unmatched. Looked up from germline, CDR1 is MDHEN and CDR2 is SYDVKM.

This rearrangement joins TRBV2 to TRBJ1-1; D not certain. The CDR3 extends over 12 amino acids. Trimming left V 7 bases short and J 0 bases short, with 6 bases between. Looked up from germline, CDR1 is SNHLY and CDR2 is FYNNEI. The CDR3 sequence: CASTVMNTEAFF. For the CDR3, the DNA is TGTGCCAGCACGGTAATGAACACTGAAGCTTTCTTT. The full variable domain, completed using reference TRBV2 and TRBJ1-1, is EPEVTQTPSHQVTQMGQEVILRCVPISNHLYFYWYRQILGQKVEFLVSFYNNEISEKSEIFDDQFSVERPDGSNFTLKIRSTKLEDSAMYFCASTVMNTEAFFGQGTRLTVV.

The V and J genes are TRBV7-6 and TRBJ2-1; D is perhaps TRBD1 (6 bases). CDR1 and CDR2 from the germline V gene are SGHVS and FNYEAQ. The CDR3 totals 15 residues. Trimming shortened V by 1 base and J by 8 bases, and 15 bases separated the two germline ends. CDR3 amino acids: CASSLGLGAIDEQFF. The CDR3, as DNA: TGTGCCAGCAGCTTAGGGCTGGGGGCGATCGATGAGCAGTTCTTC.

This rearrangement joins TRBV12-5 to TRBJ2-1; D gene unclear. The length of the CDR3 is 12 residues. Trimming removed 2 bases at V and 6 bases at J, with 5 bases between. From germline, CDR1 is LGHNT and CDR2 FRNRAP. Here the CDR3 reads CASGLQINEQFF. The CDR3 region has the DNA TGTGCTAGTGGTTTGCAAATCAATGAGCAGTTCTTC.

This chain joins TRBV5-6 and TRBJ2-3; 7 bases are shared with TRBD1. The CDR3 runs to 12 residues. V lost 4 bases and J lost 6; bases outside the gene matches: 2. The germline CDR1 and CDR2 sequences are SGHDT and YYEEEE. The CDR3 coding sequence is TGTGCCAGCAGCATCAGGGGGGATACGCAGTATTTT. It specifies CASSIRGDTQYF.